This T cell receptor beta chain was recorded in a study of control samples from healthy donors and cancer patients (dated by TCRdb to between 2020 and 2021). The library was generated by the immunoSEQ multiplex PCR assay. TCRdb obtained this table from immuneACCESS and retained in-frame rearrangements with V and J assigned. These tables miss some clones; where compared with another copy, unresolved V genes account for less than half of the shortfall, and the remainder is unexplained. The sample table records 150,000 to 160,000 clones; 90% to 95% of these occur just once. The ten largest clones add up to 5.5% to 6% of the sample. The germline V gene sets CDR1 to SGHRS and CDR2 to YFSETQ. Measured from the cysteine to the phenylalanine, the CDR3 is 15 residues long. The only DNA kept is the CDR3, 45 bases in frame from the first base. V is pruned by 4 bases and J by 7 bases, leaving 8 bases of the junction without a gene match.

Of note for this clone: Its antigen is unknown. Base-call qualities are not available, and no considerably larger clone is one nucleotide away.

What was sequenced was blood. The sequence joins TRBV5-1 to TRBJ1-4; TRBD1 agrees with 9 junctional bases. The source is a man aged 35 to 55 in good health. The CDR3 has the sequence CASSPEQGAREKLFF. The bases are TGCGCCAGCAGCCCCGAACAGGGGGCCCGTGAAAAACTGTTTTTT.